The entry below describes one T cell receptor (beta chain). Its specificity is unknown. In TCRdb, the reads were re-called with MiXCR into one record per CDR3 protein. This table holds about 570,000 distinct CDR3 sequences, roughly 43% found once. This record comes from a study of T cell repertoires in cytomegalovirus infection. Study in general: Through public TCR beta signatures, both CMV infection and matching HLA type were indicated. Study-wide results and limits: Summed frequency of shared TCR beta families picked out CMV carriers who also had the relevant HLA.

The CDR3 is made up of 13 amino acids. V gave up 5 bases and J gave up 7 bases; unmatched junction bases: 6. The input for sequencing was cultured PBMCs, taken from culture after CMV antigen stimulation. This chain connects TRBV12-3 or TRBV12-4 to TRBJ2-5; 8 bases are a match to TRBD1. The source is a human donor in good health (CMV status not recorded). Some clones in this sample may be carry-over from other donors' samples. The CDR3 DNA reads as TGTGCCAGCAGTCGACAGGGGTACGGGACCCAGTACTTC. It translates to CASSRQGYGTQYF.